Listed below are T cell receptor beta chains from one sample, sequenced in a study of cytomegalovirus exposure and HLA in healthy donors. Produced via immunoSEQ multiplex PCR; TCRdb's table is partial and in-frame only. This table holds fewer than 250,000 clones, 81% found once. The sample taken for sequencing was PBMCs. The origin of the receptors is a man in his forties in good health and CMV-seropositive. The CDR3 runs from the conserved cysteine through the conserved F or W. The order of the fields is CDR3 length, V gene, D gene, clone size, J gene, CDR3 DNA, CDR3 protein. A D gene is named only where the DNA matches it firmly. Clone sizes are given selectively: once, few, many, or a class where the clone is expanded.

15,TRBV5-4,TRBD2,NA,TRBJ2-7,TGTGCCAGCACCCCCCGGGAACTAGCGGTGGGAGAGCAGTACTTC,CASTPRELAVGEQYF
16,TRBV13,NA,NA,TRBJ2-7,TGTGCCAGCAGCTCCCCTGCAGCTTTGACTTCCTACGAGCAGTACTTC,CASSSPAALTSYEQYF
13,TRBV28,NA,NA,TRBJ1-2,TGTGCCAGCAGTTTCGGGGGAGGGTATGGCTACACCTTC,CASSFGGGYGYTF
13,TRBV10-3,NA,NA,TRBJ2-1,TGTGCCATCGAGGCTAGCAACTACAATGAGCAGTTCTTC,CAIEASNYNEQFF
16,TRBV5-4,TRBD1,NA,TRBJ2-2,TGTGCCAGCAGCGCAGCAGGGGGCGGTGGCACCGGGGAGCTGTTTTTT,CASSAAGGGGTGELFF
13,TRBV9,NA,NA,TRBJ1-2,TGTGCCAGCAGCGTAGGAGAGTACTATGGCTACACCTTC,CASSVGEYYGYTF
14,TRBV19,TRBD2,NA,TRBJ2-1,TGTGCCAGTAAAGCGGGACTTGGGCTCAATGAGCAGTTCTTC,CASKAGLGLNEQFF
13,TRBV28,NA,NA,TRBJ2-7,TGTGCCAGCAGTCTAGCCGTTACCTACGAGCAGTACTTC,CASSLAVTYEQYF
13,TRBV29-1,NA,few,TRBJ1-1,TGCAGCGTTGGGGAGTCTTTGAACACTGAAGCTTTCTTT,CSVGESLNTEAFF
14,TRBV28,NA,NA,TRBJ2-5,TGTGCCAGCAGTTTATGGACAGATCAAGAGACCCAGTACTTC,CASSLWTDQETQYF
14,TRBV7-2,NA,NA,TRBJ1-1,TGTGCCAGCAGCTTGAGACAGCCCCCCTCTGAAGCTTTCTTT,CASSLRQPPSEAFF
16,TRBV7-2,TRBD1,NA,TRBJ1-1,TGTGCCAGCGGTGCTGCCTCTCAGGGGGACAACACTGAAGCTTTCTTT,CASGAASQGDNTEAFF
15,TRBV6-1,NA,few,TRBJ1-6,TGTGCCAGCAGTGAAGTGGAGGGGAGCGGAGCACCCCTCCACTTT,CASSEVEGSGAPLHF
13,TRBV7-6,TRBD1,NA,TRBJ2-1,TGTGCCAGCAGTTCGTTCAGGGGGCATGAGCAGTTCTTC,CASSSFRGHEQFF
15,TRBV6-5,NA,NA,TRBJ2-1,TGTGCCAGCAGTTACGGGGGGAGCTCCTACAATGAGCAGTTCTTC,CASSYGGSSYNEQFF
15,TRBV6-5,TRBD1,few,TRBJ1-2,TGTGCCAGCAGTTACGGGGGCCGACAGGGGTACGGCTACACCTTC,CASSYGGRQGYGYTF
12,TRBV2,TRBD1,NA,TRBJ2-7,TGTGCCGGGGGGACAGGTCCCTACGAGCAGTACTTC,CAGGTGPYEQYF
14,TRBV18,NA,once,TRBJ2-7,TGTGCCAGCTCACTAGGACAGCTATCCTACGAGCAGTACTTC,CASSLGQLSYEQYF
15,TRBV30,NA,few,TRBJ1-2,TGTGCCTGGAGTGTATCCGGGGTGTCTAACTATGGCTACACCTTC,CAWSVSGVSNYGYTF
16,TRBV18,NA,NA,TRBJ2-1,TGTGCCAGCTCACCCCGGACAGCCAGCTCCTACAATGAGCAGTTCTTC,CASSPRTASSYNEQFF
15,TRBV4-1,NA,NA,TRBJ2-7,TGCGCCAGCAGCCAACAGAGGGGGGGAGGGTACGAGCAGTACTTC,CASSQQRGGGYEQYF
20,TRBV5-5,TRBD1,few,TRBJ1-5,TGTGCCAGCAGCTTGGGAGGGGACAGCCCGATGGTGATATGGAATCAGCCCCAGCATTTT,CASSLGGDSPMVIWNQPQHF
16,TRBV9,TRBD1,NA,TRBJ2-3,TGTGCCAGCAGCGTAAGTCAGGGGACAGGGGGTTATACGCAGTATTTT,CASSVSQGTGGYTQYF
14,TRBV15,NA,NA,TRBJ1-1,TGTGCCACCAGCAGAGAAATTCAGGGTACTGAAGCTTTCTTT,CATSREIQGTEAFF
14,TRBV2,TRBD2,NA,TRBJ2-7,TGTGCCAGCAGGCCGACTAGCGCAGCCTACGAGCAGTACTTC,CASRPTSAAYEQYF
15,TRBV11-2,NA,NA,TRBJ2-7,TGTGCCAGCAGCTTAGATCGGCTCCCAGGAAACGAGCAGTACTTC,CASSLDRLPGNEQYF
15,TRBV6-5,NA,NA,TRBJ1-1,TGTGCCAGCAGTTACCACCAGGGAATATGGACTGAAGCTTTCTTT,CASSYHQGIWTEAFF
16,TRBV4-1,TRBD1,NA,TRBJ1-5,TGCGCCAGCAGCCAAGATGGACAGGAGGTCGGTCAGCCCCAGCATTTT,CASSQDGQEVGQPQHF
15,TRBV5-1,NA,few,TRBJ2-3,TGCGCCAGCAGCTTATCCGGGACTAGCACAGATACGCAGTATTTT,CASSLSGTSTDTQYF
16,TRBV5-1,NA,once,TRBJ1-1,TGCGCCAGCAGCTTTGGGCCAGACAGGTACAGCACTGAAGCTTTCTTT,CASSFGPDRYSTEAFF
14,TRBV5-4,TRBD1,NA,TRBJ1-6,TGTGCCAGCAGCTGGGGACAGAATAATTCACCCCTCCACTTT,CASSWGQNNSPLHF
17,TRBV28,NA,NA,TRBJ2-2,TGTGCCAGCAGTTTAGGGTCCCTGGGTCAGGGGTACGGGGAGCTGTTTTTT,CASSLGSLGQGYGELFF
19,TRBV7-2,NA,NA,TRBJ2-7,TGTGCCAGCAGCCCGAGGTTTTTTTTCAAGCAGAAGACGGCATACGAGCAGTACTTC,CASSPRFFFKQKTAYEQYF
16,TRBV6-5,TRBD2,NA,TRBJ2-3,TGTGCCAGCAGTTACTCAGGGACGCTAGCGGGAGATACGCAGTATTTT,CASSYSGTLAGDTQYF
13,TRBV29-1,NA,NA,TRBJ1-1,TGCAGCGTCATAGACCCGGGAGATACTGAAGCTTTCTTT,CSVIDPGDTEAFF
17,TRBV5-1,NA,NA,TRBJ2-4,TGCGCCAGCAGCGTAAGGGGGGGCGCCCAATCGAAAAACATTCAGTACTTC,CASSVRGGAQSKNIQYF
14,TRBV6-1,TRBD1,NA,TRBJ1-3,TGTGCCAGCAGCGGGACAGACTCTGGAAACACCATATATTTT,CASSGTDSGNTIYF